The clone carrying this T cell receptor (beta chain) was detected ten times or more. The CDR3 consists of 13 residues. The germline V gene has CDR1 MNHEY and CDR2 SVGEGT. Trimming took 3 bases from V and 9 from J, leaving 13 bases between them. This sample stems from a study of spatial heterogeneity in lung cancer. Study background: A total of under 80 untreated early-stage non-small cell lung cancer patients served as donors. When available, follow-up PBMC samples taken a median of roughly two years after resection were sequenced. The mean occurrence of each unique TCR and UMI combination in raw reads exceeded nine.

Described time point: blood at routine non-recurrence follow-up after resection. Whole RNA came from tumor, nontumor lung or frozen PBMC and was sequenced without being sorted. TCRdb called the 5' RACE reads again in MiXCR, with one record for every CDR3 protein. The data hold approximately 110,000 distinct CDR3 sequences, with 9.5% to 14% observed a single time. The TCR originated in a female donor with early-stage non-small cell lung cancer. The sequenced sample was PBMCs, obtained at follow-up. The rearrangement joins TRBV6-2 or TRBV6-3 to TRBJ2-3; D remains ambiguous. CDR3 loop: CASSYNLDWTQYF. The CDR3 DNA sequence: TGTGCCAGCAGTTATAATCTCGACTGGACGCAGTATTTT.